This passage covers 32 T cell receptor beta chains from one sample sequenced in a study of T cell changes during pregnancy in multiple sclerosis (dated by TCRdb to the late 2010s). The receptor library was made with the immunoSEQ multiplex PCR assay. Imported from immuneACCESS, the table was reduced by TCRdb to in-frame sequences with V and J called. These copies leave out some clones; in studies compared against another copy, an unresolved V gene accounts for under half, and the cause of the remainder is not known. The sample yields under 90,000 clones; about 90% were counted once. Roughly 1.3% of the sample comes from the top ten. The input for sequencing was peripheral blood, taken in the second trimester of pregnancy. The receptors stem from a female donor in good health, enrolled as a control in a pregnancy study.

This sequence joins TRBV10-3 and TRBJ1-5; D possibly corresponds to TRBD1 (6 bases). Trimming shortened V by 6 bases and J by 5 bases, and 11 bases separated the two germline ends. CDR3 size: 13 residues. CDR1 and CDR2 from the germline V gene are ENHRY and SYGVKD. The CDR3 region has the DNA TGTGCCATCAGGGATAACAGGGATCAGCCCCAGCATTTT. Translated, it gives CAIRDNRDQPQHF.

The genes are TRBV5-1 and TRBJ1-1, with D tentatively TRBD1 (5 bases). CDR3 size: 13 residues. V gave up 2 bases and J gave up 6 bases, with 11 bases separating them. The V gene's germline CDR1 is SGHRS and CDR2 YFSETQ. Here the CDR3 DNA reads TGCGCCAGCAGCTTAATAGACAGAGCTGAAGCTTTCTTT. Translating gives CASSLIDRAEAFF.

The rearrangement joins TRBV5-5 to TRBJ2-5; D remains ambiguous. The length of the CDR3 is 13 residues. Germline CDR1 is SGHKS and CDR2 is YYEKEE (reference sequence). Trimming removed 1 base from V and 1 base from J, with 5 bases in between. This CDR3 reads CASSLSFQETQYF. In DNA form, the CDR3 reads TGTGCCAGCAGCTTGAGCTTCCAAGAGACCCAGTACTTC.

The CDR3 region is CASSLIAGAGEQYF. CDR3 in DNA: TGTGCCAGCAGTTTAATAGCGGGAGCTGGGGAGCAGTACTTC. V usage is TRBV27 and J usage is TRBJ2-7; 9 bases fit TRBD2. Germline CDR1 reads MNHEY; CDR2 reads SMNVEV (reference sequence). This CDR3 comprises 14 residues. V shed 2 bases and J 7 bases; nucleotides not matched to a gene: 6.

V usage is TRBV6-1 and J usage is TRBJ2-5, with 10 bases matching TRBD2. Trimming cost V 3 bases and J 5 bases; bases outside gene matches: 6. The CDR3 is 15 amino acids. Germline-derived CDR1 and CDR2 are MNHNS and SASEGT. The CDR3 loop is CASSEVSSGSETQYF. In DNA, the CDR3 is TGTGCCAGCAGTGAGGTCTCTAGCGGGAGTGAGACCCAGTACTTC.

This clone was observed once. V and J are TRBV4-3 and TRBJ1-2, with 9 bases matching TRBD1. This CDR3 spans 18 amino acids. The trim removed 0 bases at V and 1 base at J, leaving 9 bases unmatched. The germline V gene has CDR1 LGHNA and CDR2 YSLEER. This CDR3 reads CASSQEGYGTGSNYGYTF. The DNA of the CDR3 is TGCGCCAGCAGCCAAGAAGGATACGGGACAGGGAGTAACTATGGCTACACCTTC.

This chain uses TRBV7-8 with TRBJ2-3; D is perhaps TRBD1 (9 bases). V was pared by 5 bases and J by 5 bases, with 20 bases between. The CDR3 sequence is 16 residues long. Looked up from germline, CDR1 is SGHVS and CDR2 is FQNEAQ. The CDR3 nucleotides are TGTGCCAGCAGCCCCCGGGGGGGACAGGGAAGAGATACGCAGTATTTT. It codes for CASSPRGGQGRDTQYF.

DNA for the CDR3: TGTGCCAGCAGCCTGACTAGCGGGAACACCGGGGAGCTGTTTTTT. This codes for CASSLTSGNTGELFF. The J gene is TRBJ2-2, the V gene TRBV7-2; TRBD2 agrees at 9 bases. There are 15 residues in the CDR3. Germline assignment: CDR1 SGHTA and CDR2 FQGNSA. The ends lost 5 bases at V and 1 base at J; junction bases unmatched: 2.

J is TRBJ1-2 and V is TRBV20-1; TRBD1 might be the D (6 bases). This CDR3 is 10 amino acids long. Germline CDR1 reads DFQATT; CDR2 reads SNEGSKA (reference sequence). The V end lost 7 bases, the J end lost 14 bases, and 17 bases lay between the germline ends. CDR3 protein: CSVDQGQGTF. The CDR3 DNA follows: TGCAGTGTCGATCAGGGGCAGGGGACCTTC.

V gene TRBV5-4 combines with J gene TRBJ1-1, with a tentative D call TRBD1 (6 bases). The CDR3 sequence is 14 residues long. With 4 bases removed from V and 1 base from J, the gap between germline ends came to 11 bases. CDR1 SGHNT and CDR2 YYREEE come from the germline V gene (reference sequence). This CDR3 is CASSRQETNTEAFF. The CDR3 DNA sequence: TGTGCCAGCAGCCGACAGGAGACGAACACTGAAGCTTTCTTT.

The chain combines TRBV6-5 with TRBJ2-7; 9 bases align to TRBD2. V trimming: 5 bases; J trimming: 6 bases; junction bases outside the gene matches: 11. Germline CDR1 MNHEY, CDR2 SVGAGI. This CDR3 region has 15 residues. In nucleotides, the CDR3 is TGTGCCAGCAGTCCGGGACTAGCCGGGAGAGGCGAGCAGTACTTC. Its translation is CASSPGLAGRGEQYF.

The V and J genes are TRBV9 and TRBJ2-1; D is unresolved. The CDR3 is 13 residues long. From germline, CDR1 is SGDLS and CDR2 YYNGEE. Trimming stripped 4 bases from V and 0 bases from J, with 5 bases between. This CDR3 is CASSNSSYNEQFF. CDR3 coding DNA: TGTGCCAGCAGCAACAGCTCCTACAATGAGCAGTTCTTC.

This clone was seen only once. J is TRBJ2-5 and V is TRBV5-4; TRBD2 agrees at 12 bases. Germline CDR1 reads SGHNT; CDR2 reads YYREEE (reference sequence). This CDR3 contains 15 residues. Unmatched junction bases numbered 3, after V lost 5 bases and J lost 1 base. The chain's CDR3 is CASRSSGGAQETQYF. The CDR3 DNA reads as TGTGCCAGCAGATCTAGCGGGGGGGCCCAAGAGACCCAGTACTTC.

This clone was counted a single time. The V and J genes are TRBV7-9 and TRBJ2-6; TRBD2 matches 9 bases. Germline V lookup: CDR1 SEHNR, CDR2 FQNEAQ (reference sequence). V shed 5 bases, J shed 1 base, and the junction held 12 bases outside the gene matches. This CDR3 comprises 19 residues. In DNA, the CDR3 is TGTGCCAGCAGCCTCCCGTGGAGTAGCGGGAGATCTGGGGCCAACGTCCTGACTTTC. Protein: CASSLPWSSGRSGANVLTF.

This rearrangement joins TRBV5-1 to TRBJ1-2, with D possibly matching TRBD1 (6 bases). Trimming pared 0 bases from V and 4 bases from J, leaving 16 bases between. The CDR3 sequence is 16 residues long. From germline, CDR1 is SGHRS and CDR2 YFSETQ. Here the CDR3 reads CASSLAQGRGAYGYTF. CDR3 sequence (DNA): TGCGCCAGCAGCTTGGCCCAAGGCAGGGGCGCCTATGGCTACACCTTC.

The chain combines TRBV30 with TRBJ1-6, with D perhaps matching TRBD1 (5 bases). The CDR3 covers 14 residues. V was trimmed by 0 bases and J by 6 bases, leaving 9 bases between them. Germline CDR1 reads GTSNPN; CDR2 reads SVGIG (reference sequence). The CDR3 nucleotides are TGTGCCTGGAGTGTACAGGTCTTTAATTCACCCCTCCACTTT. Translated, it gives CAWSVQVFNSPLHF.

This clone was counted between two and nine times. The chain carries TRBV2 and TRBJ1-2; TRBD1 is a possible D gene (6 bases). The ends were cut back, 6 bases at V and 5 bases at J, with 10 bases in the middle. In germline, CDR1 is SNHLY, CDR2 FYNNEI. The CDR3 totals 12 residues. The CDR3 nucleotides are TGTGCCAGCAGCGAAACAGGGTATGGCTACACCTTC. Translation: CASSETGYGYTF. Full variable domain (missing parts from reference TRBV2 and TRBJ1-2): EPEVTQTPSHQVTQMGQEVILRCVPISNHLYFYWYRQILGQKVEFLVSFYNNEISEKSEIFDDQFSVERPDGSNFTLKIRSTKLEDSAMYFCASSETGYGYTFGSGTRLTVV.

The V and J genes are TRBV5-5 and TRBJ1-2; D is unresolved. Germline V gene sequence: CDR1 SGHKS, CDR2 YYEKEE (reference sequence). This CDR3 has 15 amino acids. V lost 0 bases and J lost 3, with 12 bases in between. CDR3 sequence reads: CASSLDAGLDYGYTF. CDR3 coding DNA: TGTGCCAGCAGCTTGGACGCGGGCCTTGACTATGGCTACACCTTC.

The chain has TRBV7-2 and TRBJ1-5; no clear D. V was pared by 3 bases and J by 4 bases, with 10 bases between. From germline, CDR1 is SGHTA and CDR2 FQGNSA. The CDR3 totals 14 residues. CDR3 residues: CASSFIVRNQPQHF. The CDR3 DNA follows: TGTGCCAGCAGCTTTATTGTGCGGAATCAGCCCCAGCATTTT.

This clone was picked up one time. The rearrangement links TRBV7-6 to TRBJ1-4; 7 nucleotides agree with TRBD1. This CDR3 has 14 amino acids. The J segment lost 7 bases and the V segment lost 4 bases, leaving 6 bases of the junction unmatched. Germline CDR1 reads SGHVS; CDR2 reads FNYEAQ. The CDR3 bases are TGTGCCAGCAGCTCCGAGGGACAGCCTGAAAAACTGTTTTTT. It is translated as CASSSEGQPEKLFF.

The J gene is TRBJ2-1, the V gene TRBV19; 9 nucleotides agree with TRBD2. The CDR3 spans 15 residues. Germline CDR1 LNHDA, CDR2 SQIVND (reference sequence). Trimming at V came to 3 bases and at J to 7 bases, leaving 7 bases not matched to a gene. The CDR3 bases are TGTGCCAGTAGTATCGCGGGAGGGCCATTGAATGAGCAGTTCTTC. This sequence encodes CASSIAGGPLNEQFF.

This rearrangement joins TRBV28 to TRBJ1-2; the D gene is possibly TRBD1 (5 bases). The V and J ends lost 7 bases and 8 bases respectively, with 8 bases between them. The CDR3 is 10 amino acids. Germline loops: CDR1 MDHEN, CDR2 SYDVKM. CDR3 region: CASKGHGYTF. CDR3 bases: TGTGCCAGCAAGGGGCACGGCTACACCTTC.

The V gene is TRBV28, the J gene TRBJ1-6, with 8 bases matching TRBD1. Germline CDR1 reads MDHEN; CDR2 reads SYDVKM. J lost 4 bases, V lost 5 bases, and 7 bases had no gene match. CDR3 length: 16 residues. The CDR3 DNA reads TGTGCCAGCAGTCCCCGGACAGGGCCTTATAATTCACCCCTCCACTTT. Translating it yields CASSPRTGPYNSPLHF. Together with reference TRBV28 and TRBJ1-6, the CDR3 gives the full variable domain: DVKVTQSSRYLVKRTGEKVFLECVQDMDHENMFWYRQDPGLGLRLIYFSYDVKMKEKGDIPEGYSVSREKKERFSLILESASTNQTSMYLCASSPRTGPYNSPLHFGNGTRLTVT.

The chain joins TRBV5-4 to TRBJ2-3; possibly TRBD2 for D (5 bases). The CDR3 runs to 11 residues. V was trimmed by 4 bases and J by 12 bases, leaving 12 bases between them. Germline V gene sequence: CDR1 SGHNT, CDR2 YYREEE (reference sequence). The CDR3 DNA follows: TGTGCCAGCAGCGTAGCCGGGATTCAGTATTTT. Its protein is CASSVAGIQYF.

This sequence joins TRBV6-1 and TRBJ2-7; a weak D match, TRBD2 (5 bases). The CDR3 consists of 15 residues. CDR1 is MNHNS, CDR2 SASEGT, per germline. V was cut by 6 bases and J by 0 bases, with 15 bases left in between. CDR3 sequence reads: CASRAPGSTSYEQYF. The DNA of the CDR3 is TGTGCCAGCAGGGCCCCGGGATCCACCTCCTACGAGCAGTACTTC.

This clone was seen a single time. The rearrangement links TRBV7-9 to TRBJ2-3; tentative D call: TRBD2 (5 bases). CDR3 length: 13 residues. Germline values: CDR1 SEHNR, CDR2 FQNEAQ (reference sequence). V lost 5 bases to trimming and J lost 1 base, with 7 bases between them. The CDR3 spells CASSDGGTDTQYF. The CDR3 coding sequence is TGTGCCAGCAGCGACGGGGGCACAGATACGCAGTATTTT.

V and J are TRBV29-1 and TRBJ1-4; 7 nucleotides align to TRBD1. Germline V CDR1 and CDR2: SQVTM, ANQGSEA. The trim removed 3 bases at V and 7 bases at J, leaving 2 bases unmatched. The CDR3 length is 12 residues. CDR3 coding DNA: TGCAGCGTTGACTCAGGGGGTGAAAAACTGTTTTTT. It is translated as CSVDSGGEKLFF.

The chain links TRBV19 to TRBJ1-2; D is undetermined. The CDR3 has 14 amino acids. CDR1 and CDR2 (germline): LNHDA, SQIVND (reference sequence). Trimming took off 1 base at V and 5 bases at J, with 11 bases between the two ends. CDR3 loop: CASSIAPGGYGYTF. The CDR3 DNA reads as TGTGCCAGTAGTATAGCCCCCGGCGGATATGGCTACACCTTC.

The genes are TRBV11-2 and TRBJ2-2; TRBD2 might be the D (6 bases). CDR1 is SGHAT and CDR2 is FQNNGV in the germline V gene. The CDR3 extends over 15 amino acids. The ends were cut back, 0 bases at V and 4 bases at J, with 9 bases in the middle. The CDR3 is CASSLEGGSTGELFF. The CDR3 DNA reads TGTGCCAGCAGCTTAGAAGGAGGGAGCACCGGGGAGCTGTTTTTT.

The gene calls are TRBV5-1 and TRBJ2-1; a possible D gene is TRBD1 (5 bases). CDR1 and CDR2 from the germline V gene are SGHRS and YFSETQ. The V gene lost 0 bases and the J gene lost 8 bases, with 9 bases spanning the gap. The CDR3 contains 13 residues. CDR3 in DNA: TGCGCCAGCAGCTTGGGGGGCTTTCATGAGCAGTTCTTC. The encoded protein is CASSLGGFHEQFF.

The chain couples TRBV7-9 to TRBJ2-7; D perhaps matches TRBD1 (5 bases). The CDR3 spans 15 residues. Trimming cost V 1 base and J 3 bases, with 13 bases left between them. CDR1 is SEHNR and CDR2 is FQNEAQ in the germline V gene (reference sequence). CDR3 nucleotide sequence: TGTGCCAGCAGCTTAGGGGGCCTCACGAACTACGAGCAGTACTTC. This translates into CASSLGGLTNYEQYF.

The rearrangement joins TRBV7-2 to TRBJ2-4; 7 bases align to TRBD1. J was trimmed by 4 bases and V by 5 bases; bases with no gene match: 8. The germline gives CDR1 SGHTA, CDR2 FQGNSA. This CDR3 has 15 residues. For the CDR3, the DNA is TGTGCCAGCAGCCGTCCGGGACAGAGTAAAAACATTCAGTACTTC. This sequence encodes CASSRPGQSKNIQYF.